These 29 T cell receptor beta chains were all obtained from the same sample, sequenced in a study of PD-L1 blockade in urothelial cancer. The time point: pretreatment peripheral blood. TCRdb's copy holds only in-frame clones and misses some; the assay was immunoSEQ multiplex PCR. The sample includes roughly 63,000 clones, around 81% of them seen just once. This material consisted of PBMCs, taken around atezolizumab (anti-PD-L1) treatment. The receptors here all came from a man in his 70s with urothelial cancer.

V usage is TRBV7-9 and J usage is TRBJ2-1; 7 positions agree with TRBD1. In germline, CDR1 is SEHNR, CDR2 FQNEAQ (reference sequence). This CDR3 is built from 16 residues. V shed 4 bases, J shed 5 bases, and the junction held 11 bases outside the gene matches. This CDR3 reads CASSSTGARRDNEQFF. CDR3 DNA sequence: TGTGCCAGCAGCTCCACAGGGGCCCGACGAGACAATGAGCAGTTCTTC.

The table lists this clone with a count of one. J is TRBJ1-1 and V is TRBV19; the D is unclear. This CDR3 has 14 residues. CDR1 is LNHDA and CDR2 is SQIVND in the germline V gene (reference sequence). The germline V and J ends were trimmed by 3 bases and 0 bases, with 8 bases remaining between them. The DNA for the CDR3 is TGTGCCAGTAGTATCGGTGCCATGAACACTGAAGCTTTCTTT. It is translated as CASSIGAMNTEAFF.

The chain uses TRBV7-2 and TRBJ1-2, with D perhaps TRBD1 (5 bases). V was pared by 5 bases and J by 0 bases, with 13 bases between. This CDR3 is built from 15 residues. Germline CDR1 reads SGHTA; CDR2 reads FQGNSA. The CDR3 nucleotides are TGTGCCAGCAGCATTCCGGGACTCCCTAACTATGGCTACACCTTC. Its translation: CASSIPGLPNYGYTF.

This clone showed up just a few times. The rearrangement uses TRBV30 and TRBJ1-2; D not certain. Germline-derived CDR1 and CDR2 are GTSNPN and SVGIG (reference sequence). This CDR3 region has 10 residues. With 7 bases removed from V and 7 bases from J, the gap between germline ends came to 10 bases. CDR3 protein: CASRAGGYTF. The CDR3, as DNA: TGTGCCTCCCGAGCCGGTGGCTACACCTTC.

This rearrangement joins TRBV6-5 to TRBJ2-5; 11 bases fit TRBD1. The CDR3 is 15 residues long. The V segment lost 6 bases and the J segment 2 bases; nucleotides outside the gene matches: 5. CDR1 MNHEY and CDR2 SVGAGI come from the germline V gene. Here the CDR3 reads CASSPGTGGQETQYF. The CDR3 DNA follows: TGTGCCAGCAGCCCCGGGACAGGGGGACAAGAGACCCAGTACTTC.

CDR3 sequence: CASSYSGLLPLREQFF. DNA of the CDR3: TGTGCCAGCAGTTACTCGGGACTACTCCCTCTTCGTGAGCAGTTCTTC. This chain joins TRBV6-6 and TRBJ2-1; TRBD2 agrees at 7 bases. CDR1 and CDR2 from the germline V gene are MNHNY and SVGAGI (reference sequence). The CDR3 is made up of 16 amino acids. V was clipped by 0 bases and J by 9 bases; unmatched bases: 11.

The chain has TRBV28 and TRBJ2-4, with TRBD2 identical over 8 bases. This CDR3 has 15 amino acids. The V gene end was trimmed by 4 bases and the J gene end by 8 bases; junction bases not matched to a gene: 10. Looked up from germline, CDR1 is MDHEN and CDR2 is SYDVKM. The CDR3 bases are TGTGCCAGCAGTTCTCTCCCCGGGAGGGCGGACATTCAGTACTTC. Protein sequence: CASSSLPGRADIQYF.

CDR3 DNA sequence: TGTGCCAGCAGCTTAGTGTCAGGGGTCCCCTACTATGGCTACACCTTC. This gives the protein CASSLVSGVPYYGYTF. The chain has TRBV7-9 and TRBJ1-2; D perhaps matches TRBD1 (6 bases). Trimming left V 1 base short and J 3 bases short, with 15 bases between. The CDR3 runs to 16 residues. Germline lookup yields CDR1 SEHNR and CDR2 FQNEAQ (reference sequence). Using reference TRBV7-9 and TRBJ1-2 for the parts outside the CDR3, the full variable domain is DTGVSQNPRHKITKRGQNVTFRCDPISEHNRLYWYRQTLGQGPEFLTYFQNEAQLEKSRLLSDRFSAERPKGSFSTLEIQRTEQGDSAMYLCASSLVSGVPYYGYTFGSGTRLTVV.

This clone was detected a few times. This sequence joins TRBV19 and TRBJ2-2; D uncertain. Germline V CDR1 and CDR2: LNHDA, SQIVND (reference sequence). V was pared by 0 bases and J by 7 bases, with 9 bases between. The CDR3 sequence is 14 residues long. The chain's CDR3 is CASSIDRTIGELFF. As DNA, the CDR3 is TGTGCCAGTAGTATAGATCGAACTATCGGGGAGCTGTTTTTT.

The chain is built from TRBV11-2 and TRBJ2-1, with 8 nucleotides matching TRBD2. The CDR3 loop spans 16 amino acids. Per the germline V gene, CDR1 is SGHAT and CDR2 is FQNNGV. Unmatched junction bases numbered 12, after V lost 4 bases and J lost 7 bases. The CDR3 loop is CASSSVGGLAINEQFF. The CDR3 nucleotides are TGTGCCAGCAGCTCGGTGGGTGGACTAGCTATTAATGAGCAGTTCTTC.

V gene TRBV2 combines with J gene TRBJ2-7; 12 nucleotides match TRBD2. This CDR3 is built from 14 residues. Germline loops: CDR1 SNHLY, CDR2 FYNNEI. Trimming cost V 7 bases and J 2 bases; bases outside gene matches: 3. The CDR3 sequence is CASTSGRVPYEQYF. As DNA, the CDR3 is TGTGCCAGCACTAGCGGGAGGGTCCCCTACGAGCAGTACTTC.

This clone appeared a few times. J is TRBJ1-2 and V is TRBV4-2; TRBD1 matches 7 bases. The germline V gene has CDR1 LGHNA and CDR2 YNFKEQ. V shed 4 bases and J 4 bases; nucleotides not matched to a gene: 18. This CDR3 is 18 amino acids long. CDR3 loop: CASSLRQGLEYGGYGYTF. Here the CDR3 DNA reads TGTGCCAGCAGCCTAAGACAGGGATTGGAGTATGGTGGCTATGGCTACACCTTC.

Here the CDR3 reads CASVTGTGVSYEQYF. In DNA, the CDR3 is TGTGCCAGCGTAACCGGGACAGGGGTATCCTACGAGCAGTACTTC. The J gene is TRBJ2-7, the V gene TRBV25-1; TRBD1 matches at 10 bases. Losses at the gene ends were 8 bases for V and 1 base for J; bases not matched to a gene: 8. Germline CDR1 MGHDK, CDR2 SYGVNS. The CDR3 consists of 15 residues.

The chain has TRBV5-1 and TRBJ2-5, with 7 bases aligning to TRBD1. Looked up from germline, CDR1 is SGHRS and CDR2 is YFSETQ. The CDR3 length is 13 residues. V gave up 7 bases and J gave up 2 bases; unmatched junction bases: 5. As DNA, the CDR3 is TGCGCCAGCCGACTGGACAGGCAAGAGACCCAGTACTTC. Amino acid sequence: CASRLDRQETQYF.

The CDR3 here is CASKREDWTDTQYF. CDR3 sequence (DNA): TGCGCCAGCAAGCGGGAGGATTGGACAGATACGCAGTATTTT. The chain employs TRBV5-1 and TRBJ2-3, with 9 bases lining up with TRBD2. The CDR3 runs 14 residues. CDR1 is SGHRS, CDR2 YFSETQ, per germline. Trimming took 6 bases from V and 3 from J; bases not matched to a gene: 5.

The rearrangement links TRBV19 to TRBJ2-1, with TRBD2 matching 12 bases. The CDR3 consists of 16 residues. Germline V gene data show CDR1 as LNHDA and CDR2 as SQIVND (reference sequence). The trim removed 4 bases at V and 8 bases at J, leaving 9 bases unmatched. The CDR3 reads CASSRRLAGDVDEQFF. The DNA of the CDR3 is TGTGCCAGTAGTAGAAGACTAGCGGGAGATGTTGATGAGCAGTTCTTC.

The gene calls are TRBV4-1 and TRBJ1-5; TRBD1 matches at 7 bases. The CDR3 contains 16 residues. The junction had 11 bases not matched to a gene; V was cut back by 6 bases and J by 3 bases. Germline V gives CDR1 MGHRA, CDR2 YSYEKL. CDR3 nucleotide sequence: TGCGCCAGCAGAGAAAGGGACAGCAGCACCAATCAGCCCCAGCATTTT. This gives the protein CASRERDSSTNQPQHF.

This clone was counted only a few times. The chain employs TRBV2 and TRBJ2-5; 10 positions agree with TRBD1. Germline assignment: CDR1 SNHLY and CDR2 FYNNEI. Unmatched junction bases numbered 8, after V lost 8 bases and J lost 5 bases. The CDR3 sequence is 14 residues long. The CDR3 nucleotides are TGTGCCAGCGGCTCGGGACAGGGGAGCGAGACCCAGTACTTC. Amino acids: CASGSGQGSETQYF.

The chain combines TRBV28 with TRBJ2-7; 8 positions match TRBD1. Trimming at V came to 7 bases and at J to 3 bases, leaving 8 bases not matched to a gene. Germline CDR1 is MDHEN and CDR2 is SYDVKM. The CDR3 consists of 14 residues. CDR3 sequence (DNA): TGTGCCAGCACCGGACAGGGTTCTCTCTACGAGCAGTACTTC. As protein: CASTGQGSLYEQYF.

The rearrangement uses TRBV6-5 and TRBJ2-7; maybe TRBD1 (6 bases). Germline-derived CDR1 and CDR2 are MNHEY and SVGAGI. Trimming left V 4 bases short and J 6 bases short, with 10 bases between. The CDR3 extends over 12 amino acids. CDR3 in DNA: TGTGCCAGCAGTTTCAACAGGGTCGAGCAGTACTTC. Protein sequence: CASSFNRVEQYF.

In this sample, this clone turned up a few times. The chain uses TRBV6-5 and TRBJ2-1; 14 positions agree with TRBD2. Germline loops: CDR1 MNHEY, CDR2 SVGAGI. The V and J ends lost 0 bases and 9 bases, in that order; junction bases with no gene match: 1. This CDR3 comprises 15 residues. The CDR3 sequence is CASSYSTSGRGEQFF. CDR3 in DNA: TGTGCCAGCAGTTACTCGACTAGCGGGAGGGGTGAGCAGTTCTTC.

About this clone itself: An end of the junction does not agree with germline; a read error may underlie this. This chain connects TRBV27 to TRBJ2-3, with D possibly being TRBD1 (6 bases). CDR1 MNHEY and CDR2 SMNVEV come from the germline V gene (reference sequence). This CDR3 contains 14 residues. CDR3 sequence: CASSISRGTDTQYF. Written as DNA, the CDR3 is TGTGCCAGCAGTATATCCAGGGGTACAGATACGCAGTATTTT.

This clone was counted a few times. V gene TRBV5-4 combines with J gene TRBJ1-2; tentative D call: TRBD1 (6 bases). The CDR3 totals 14 residues. V was shortened by 4 bases and J by 7 bases, with 17 bases between the two germline ends. Germline V lookup: CDR1 SGHNT, CDR2 YYREEE (reference sequence). The CDR3 DNA reads as TGTGCCAGCAGCCCTGGAAACCTACAGGGTGGCTACACCTTC. As protein: CASSPGNLQGGYTF.

The rearrangement uses TRBV28 and TRBJ1-2, with 10 nucleotides matching TRBD1. The V gene's germline CDR1 is MDHEN and CDR2 SYDVKM. The length of the CDR3 is 15 residues. V gave up 3 bases and J gave up 8 bases; unmatched junction bases: 9. CDR3 in amino acids: CASSFPPGTGEGYTF. The DNA for the CDR3 is TGTGCCAGCAGTTTCCCCCCCGGGACAGGGGAAGGCTACACCTTC.

A note on this clone: Relative to the germline gene, one junction end is altered; a read error may explain this. The chain employs TRBV11-1 and TRBJ2-5, with 10 bases identical to TRBD2. Germline lookup yields CDR1 SGHAT and CDR2 FQDESV (reference sequence). The CDR3 contains 18 residues. Here the CDR3 reads CASSLGPRRTSGAEAQYF. For the CDR3, the DNA is TGTGCCAGCAGCTTAGGTCCCCGTCGGACTAGCGGCGCAGAGGCCCAGTACTTC.

The chain carries TRBV29-1 and TRBJ2-1; a possible D gene is TRBD1 (6 bases). The V end was cut by 4 bases, the J end by 8 bases, with 18 bases between. Germline V lookup: CDR1 SQVTM, CDR2 ANQGSEA. The CDR3 loop spans 14 amino acids. CDR3 in DNA: TGCAGCGTTGGACAGGACTGGCGTACGGATGAGCAGTTCTTC. Translated, it gives CSVGQDWRTDEQFF.

This chain uses TRBV7-2 with TRBJ2-2; TRBD2 matches 8 bases. CDR3 length: 16 residues. V lost 5 bases to trimming and J lost 3 bases; unmatched junction nucleotides: 8. Per the germline V gene, CDR1 is SGHTA and CDR2 is FQGNSA. The CDR3 nucleotides read TGTGCCAGCAGCCCAGCCGGGACTAGGGACACCGGGGAGCTGTTTTTT. It encodes CASSPAGTRDTGELFF.

This clone was detected a few times. This chain uses TRBV19 with TRBJ2-7; D is possibly TRBD2 (5 bases). V gave up 3 bases and J gave up 2 bases, with 14 bases separating them. From germline, CDR1 is LNHDA and CDR2 SQIVND (reference sequence). The CDR3 totals 15 residues. The CDR3 region has the DNA TGTGCCAGTAGTATTAACGGGGAACGGGCCTACGAGCAGTACTTC. Amino acid sequence: CASSINGERAYEQYF.

The genes are TRBV7-9 and TRBJ1-1; TRBD1 agrees at 9 bases. The J segment lost 0 bases and the V segment lost 5 bases, leaving 7 bases of the junction unmatched. The CDR3 extends over 16 amino acids. CDR1 and CDR2 from the germline V gene are SEHNR and FQNEAQ (reference sequence). The CDR3 spells CASSHRGLRVNTEAFF. For the CDR3, the DNA is TGTGCCAGCAGCCACAGGGGGCTCAGGGTGAACACTGAAGCTTTCTTT.